Listed below are T cell receptor beta chains from one sample, sequenced in a study of chemoradiotherapy in HPV16-positive cancers. The protocol was immunoSEQ multiplex PCR, while the TCRdb copy is restricted to in-frame clones and leaves out a portion. In the table there are some 8,300 clones, approximately 79% of which are singletons. This sample was obtained from a patient who underwent chemoradiotherapy. The receptors were gathered from a human donor with HPV-associated anogenital cancer. Both conserved end residues are part of each CDR3. Each record gives: clone size, D gene, V gene, J gene, CDR3 DNA, CDR3 protein. A D gene is named only where the DNA matches it firmly. For some rows the clone size is stated as once, few or many, or as a class when expanded; others skip it.

once	NA	TRBV7-6	TRBJ2-7	TGTGCCAGCAGCTTAGAGGAAACCTACGAGCAGTACTTC	CASSLEETYEQYF
NA	NA	TRBV2	TRBJ2-7	TGTGCCAGCAGTGTCATAGGGGCAAACGAGCAGTACTTC	CASSVIGANEQYF
once	NA	TRBV28	TRBJ2-7	TGTGCCAGCAGCCCCGGTTCGTACGGAGGGCCCTCCTACGAGCAGTACTTC	CASSPGSYGGPSYEQYF
large	TRBD2	TRBV30	TRBJ2-7	TGTGCCCAGATGGGCCCGGGACTAGCTGACTACGAGCAGTACTTC	CAQMGPGLADYEQYF
NA	NA	TRBV5-6	TRBJ1-1	TGTGCCAGCAGCTTGTCGGATTACATGAACACTGAAGCTTTCTTT	CASSLSDYMNTEAFF
NA	TRBD1	TRBV4-3	TRBJ2-3	TGCGCCAGCAGCCAAGGAGGGGGCCGCACAGATACGCAGTATTTT	CASSQGGGRTDTQYF
few	NA	TRBV6-1	TRBJ2-4	TGTGCCAGCAGTGAGAGGACACCCTTGGACATTCAGTACTTC	CASSERTPLDIQYF
NA	NA	TRBV6-4	TRBJ2-1	TGTGCCAGCAGTGAATCGGAATACAATGAGCAGTTCTTC	CASSESEYNEQFF
NA	TRBD1	TRBV5-6	TRBJ2-1	TGTGCCAGCAGCGTGGACAGGAACAATGAGCAGTTCTTC	CASSVDRNNEQFF
NA	NA	TRBV28	TRBJ2-1	TGTGCCAGCAGTTTTAACCCCCTCCGGCCCAAGAGCTCCTACAATGAGCAGTTCTTC	CASSFNPLRPKSSYNEQFF
NA	NA	TRBV5-1	TRBJ2-2	TGCGCCAGCAGCTTGGCCTCGGGGGGCCGCACCGGGGAGCTGTTTTTT	CASSLASGGRTGELFF
NA	TRBD1	TRBV9	TRBJ2-2	TGTGCCAGCAGCTTGGGACAGGGGGGCACCGGGGAGCTGTTTTTT	CASSLGQGGTGELFF
NA	TRBD2	TRBV6-1	TRBJ2-7	TGTGCCAGCAGTGAAGAGGGACTAGCGGCCTACGAGCAGTACTTC	CASSEEGLAAYEQYF
NA	NA	TRBV27	TRBJ2-1	TGTGCCAGCAGTTTATCAAGGCCAGGGACCAATGAGCAGTTCTTC	CASSLSRPGTNEQFF
NA	NA	TRBV10-3	TRBJ2-1	TGTGCCATCAGTGAGTCGTTGGGCCAAAGCTCCTACAATGAGCAGTTCTTC	CAISESLGQSSYNEQFF
NA	TRBD1	TRBV11-2	TRBJ1-3	TGTGCCAGCAGCACAAACCGGGACAGAAAGGGAAACACCATATATTTT	CASSTNRDRKGNTIYF
large	NA	TRBV6-1	TRBJ1-5	TGTGCCAGCAGAGAAAGACAGCGGATGAGGCCCCAGCATTTT	CASRERQRMRPQHF
once	NA	TRBV5-5	TRBJ2-2	TGTGCCAGCAGCTTGTCCGGGAACACCGGGGAGCTGTTTTTT	CASSLSGNTGELFF
NA	NA	TRBV28	TRBJ2-2	TGTGCCAGCAGTTTACGGACACTGGGCGGGGAGCTGTTTTTT	CASSLRTLGGELFF
once	TRBD2	TRBV28	TRBJ2-3	TGTGCCAGCAGTTTTCTCGGGACTAGCGTTAGCACAGATACGCAGTATTTT	CASSFLGTSVSTDTQYF
NA	NA	TRBV6-5	TRBJ2-1	TGTGCCAGCAGTTACTCGAGGGTCTACAATGAGCAGTTCTTC	CASSYSRVYNEQFF
NA	NA	TRBV30	TRBJ1-1	TGTGCCTGGAGTGCCCCCGGACCCACTGAAGCTTTCTTT	CAWSAPGPTEAFF
NA	TRBD1	TRBV7-3	TRBJ1-2	TGTGCCAGCAGCTTAGGGACAGGGGCCGGCTATGGCTACACCTTC	CASSLGTGAGYGYTF
NA	NA	TRBV30	TRBJ2-1	TGTGCCTGGAACCAACAACCCGGGACCCCACCGTTCTTC	CAWNQQPGTPPFF
NA	NA	TRBV6-5	TRBJ1-5	TGTGCCAGCAGTTACTCGTCAAGGGTCCGTAATCAGCCCCAGCATTTT	CASSYSSRVRNQPQHF
NA	TRBD2	TRBV7-9	TRBJ2-7	TGTGCCAGCAGCCGTCCGGGGGGGATAGGGTACGAGCAGTACTTC	CASSRPGGIGYEQYF
NA	TRBD2	TRBV4-1	TRBJ2-3	TGCGCCAGCAGCCAGGCGGGATTAGGACTAGCGGCGACAGATACGCAGTATTTT	CASSQAGLGLAATDTQYF
NA	NA	TRBV25-1	TRBJ1-6	TGTGCCAGCAGTGAAGGAAAGGGGTACGACAGGCTCCTTTCACCCCTCCACTTT	CASSEGKGYDRLLSPLHF
once	NA	TRBV5-1	TRBJ1-1	TGCGCCAGCAGCTTGGAGCCGAACACTGAAGCTTTCTTT	CASSLEPNTEAFF
NA	TRBD1	TRBV28	TRBJ1-1	TGTGCCAGCAGTTTCCGGGACAGGGGTTCCCGCAACACTGAAGCTTTCTTT	CASSFRDRGSRNTEAFF
NA	NA	TRBV14	TRBJ1-1	TGTGCCAGCAGCCAAGTACCGTTCGGGGGGGACACTGAAGCTTTCTTT	CASSQVPFGGDTEAFF
NA	TRBD1	TRBV27	TRBJ1-5	TGTGCCAGCAGTTTTACAGGGGCAAACAATCAGCCCCAGCATTTT	CASSFTGANNQPQHF
few	NA	TRBV18	TRBJ1-1	TGTGCCAGCTCACCACCCCTCGGGGGCGCAAACACTGAAGCTTTCTTT	CASSPPLGGANTEAFF
NA	NA	TRBV7-9	TRBJ2-7	TGTGCCAGCAGTGATAGAGGCGAGCAGTACTTC	CASSDRGEQYF
NA	NA	TRBV7-8	TRBJ2-7	TGTGCCAGCAGCCCCAACTACGAGCAGTACTTC	CASSPNYEQYF
NA	NA	TRBV28	TRBJ2-1	TGTGCCAGCAGTTCCACTCCCACAGGGAGGAATGAGCAGTTCTTC	CASSSTPTGRNEQFF
NA	NA	TRBV28	TRBJ1-1	TGTGCCAGCAGCAGAGGACGTGGTGAAGCTTTCTTT	CASSRGRGEAFF
NA	TRBD1	TRBV2	TRBJ1-1	TGTGCCAGCAGGGACAGGGGGTTGGGCACTGAAGCTTTCTTT	CASRDRGLGTEAFF
NA	TRBD2	TRBV4-3	TRBJ2-1	TGCGCCAGCAGCCAAGATCGGACTAGCGGGGTTGGGGATGAGCAGTTCTTC	CASSQDRTSGVGDEQFF
NA	NA	TRBV13	TRBJ2-1	TGTGCCAGCAGCTTGTGGGATTTCAATGAGCAGTTCTTC	CASSLWDFNEQFF
medium-sized	TRBD1	TRBV4-3	TRBJ1-1	TGCGCCAGCAGCCAAGATGGAATGACAGGGGATACTGAAGCTTTCTTT	CASSQDGMTGDTEAFF
few	TRBD2	TRBV20-1	TRBJ2-5	TGCAGTGGGGGGAGGGAAGAGACCCAGTACTTC	CSGGREETQYF
NA	TRBD1	TRBV4-1	TRBJ2-7	TGCGCCAGCAGCCAAACGACAGGGTCCTACGAGCAGTACTTC	CASSQTTGSYEQYF
few	NA	TRBV28	TRBJ2-7	TGTGCCAGCAGGCCGCGACTAGGCGAGCAGTACTTC	CASRPRLGEQYF
few	TRBD1	TRBV30	TRBJ1-2	TGTGCCTGGAGTGTCGATGGGACAGGGCATGGCTACACCTTC	CAWSVDGTGHGYTF
few	NA	TRBV19	TRBJ1-5	TGTGCCAGTAGTAAAACAGAGAGACAGCCCCAGCATTTT	CASSKTERQPQHF
NA	TRBD1	TRBV28	TRBJ1-5	TGTGCCAGCAGTCCGGACAGGGAAAGGCCCCAGCATTTT	CASSPDRERPQHF
NA	NA	TRBV9	TRBJ2-7	TGTGCCAGCAGCGTAGACTCCGGGTTCTACGAGCAGTACTTC	CASSVDSGFYEQYF
few	NA	TRBV6-1	TRBJ2-5	TGTGCCAGCAGTGAAGTCGGGGAGACCCAGTACTTC	CASSEVGETQYF
once	NA	TRBV6-5	TRBJ1-1	TGTGCCAGCAGAAGGACGGAAAACACTGAAGCTTTCTTT	CASRRTENTEAFF
NA	TRBD1	TRBV28	TRBJ1-1	TGTGCCAGCAGCCCCAGGGGGGGACAGGCGAACACTGAAGCTTTCTTT	CASSPRGGQANTEAFF
NA	TRBD2	TRBV19	TRBJ2-2	TGTGCCAGTAGTAGCGGGAGGTCCTTATACACCGGGGAGCTGTTTTTT	CASSSGRSLYTGELFF
NA	TRBD1	TRBV6-1	TRBJ2-3	TGTGCCAGCAGTTTACAGGGGGCGGGAGATACGCAGTATTTT	CASSLQGAGDTQYF